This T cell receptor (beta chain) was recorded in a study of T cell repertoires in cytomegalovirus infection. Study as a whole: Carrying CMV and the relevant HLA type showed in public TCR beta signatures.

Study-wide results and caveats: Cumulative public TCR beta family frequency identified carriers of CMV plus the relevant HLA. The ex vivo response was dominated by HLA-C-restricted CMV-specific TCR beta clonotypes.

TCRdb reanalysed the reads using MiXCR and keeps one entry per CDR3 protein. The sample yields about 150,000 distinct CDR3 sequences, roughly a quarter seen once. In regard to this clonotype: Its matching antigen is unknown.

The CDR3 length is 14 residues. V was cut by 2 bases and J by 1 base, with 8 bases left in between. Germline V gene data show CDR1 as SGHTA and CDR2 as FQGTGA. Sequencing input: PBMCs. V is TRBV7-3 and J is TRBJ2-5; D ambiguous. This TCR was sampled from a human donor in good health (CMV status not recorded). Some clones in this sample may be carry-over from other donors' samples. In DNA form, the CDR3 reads TGTGCCAGCAGCTTATCCGGGCGCCAAGAGACCCAGTACTTC. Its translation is CASSLSGRQETQYF.